Below are 18 T cell receptor beta chains sequenced from a single sample in a study of T cells in Graves' hyperthyroidism and ophthalmopathy. Amplification targeted TCR beta CDR3 regions from RNA transcripts. Initially, a first-round RT-PCR of the TCR CDR3 employed the HTBI primer set. TCRdb re-called the multiplex PCR reads with MiXCR, one entry per CDR3 protein. The sample carries about 610,000 distinct CDR3 sequences, about 15% recorded once. Sequencing used blood. These receptors were obtained from a woman in her 40s with Graves' ophthalmopathy.

V and J are TRBV3-1 and TRBJ2-5; D possibly corresponds to TRBD2 (6 bases). Germline-derived CDR1 and CDR2 are LGHDT and YNNKEL (reference sequence). The CDR3 has 16 residues. V lost 4 bases, J lost 5 bases, and 20 bases lay in between. CDR3 sequence reads: CASSLLGTGVSETQYF. CDR3 DNA sequence: TGTGCCAGCAGCCTGTTGGGTACGGGAGTATCCGAGACCCAGTACTTC.

This clonotype was detected ten times or more. J is TRBJ2-7 and V is TRBV28, with 13 bases fitting TRBD2. The CDR3 covers 15 residues. Trimming cost V 5 bases and J 2 bases; bases outside gene matches: 3. The germline V gene has CDR1 MDHEN and CDR2 SYDVKM. CDR3 DNA sequence: TGTGCCAGCAGTGCGACTAGCGGGGGGCCCTACGAGCAGTACTTC. This sequence encodes CASSATSGGPYEQYF.

The genes are TRBV11-2 and TRBJ2-7; D is ambiguous. V was clipped by 7 bases and J by 6 bases, with 16 bases between them. This CDR3 comprises 13 residues. Germline V lookup: CDR1 SGHAT, CDR2 FQNNGV. The CDR3 loop is CASTYPGSGEQYF. As DNA, the CDR3 is TGTGCCAGCACCTATCCTGGGTCGGGCGAGCAGTACTTC.

The chain links TRBV28 to TRBJ2-7; 7 bases agree with TRBD1. This CDR3 region has 17 residues. CDR1 and CDR2 from the germline V gene are MDHEN and SYDVKM. The V segment lost 3 bases and the J segment 0 bases; nucleotides outside the gene matches: 11. Here the CDR3 reads CASSFNTGEKSSYEQYF. The CDR3 bases are TGTGCCAGCAGTTTTAATACAGGGGAAAAAAGCTCCTACGAGCAGTACTTC.

This clonotype was picked up a small number of times. The chain combines TRBV6-1 with TRBJ2-7, with D possibly being TRBD2 (6 bases). The CDR3 is 14 amino acids. Deletions cut 1 base from V and 0 bases from J, with 7 bases between. Germline loops: CDR1 MNHNS, CDR2 SASEGT. CDR3 loop: CASSEVGGSYEQYF. The DNA for the CDR3 is TGTGCCAGCAGTGAAGTGGGGGGCTCCTACGAGCAGTACTTC.

This clonotype appeared many times. The chain uses TRBV7-9 and TRBJ2-7; 12 bases line up with TRBD2. The CDR3 sequence is 14 residues long. Trimming at V came to 7 bases and at J to 2 bases, leaving 3 bases not matched to a gene. Germline V CDR1 and CDR2: SEHNR, FQNEAQ (reference sequence). This CDR3 is CASTLAGGPYEQYF. The CDR3 nucleotides are TGTGCCAGCACCCTAGCGGGAGGGCCCTACGAGCAGTACTTC. Together with reference TRBV7-9 and TRBJ2-7, the CDR3 gives the full variable domain: DTGVSQNPRHKITKRGQNVTFRCDPISEHNRLYWYRQTLGQGPEFLTYFQNEAQLEKSRLLSDRFSAERPKGSFSTLEIQRTEQGDSAMYLCASTLAGGPYEQYFGPGTRLTVT.

J is TRBJ1-1 and V is TRBV6-5; 7 bases line up with TRBD1. CDR1 and CDR2 (germline): MNHEY, SVGAGI. Unmatched junction bases numbered 12, after V lost 0 bases and J lost 11 bases. There are 15 residues in the CDR3. CDR3 bases: TGTGCCAGCAGTTACTCGTTTGCACAGGGGAGATCGGCTTTCTTT. Translation: CASSYSFAQGRSAFF.

This clonotype was recorded at least ten times. The V and J genes are TRBV20-1 and TRBJ1-5; maybe TRBD1 (5 bases). V was pared by 1 base and J by 2 bases, with 12 bases between. The V gene's germline CDR1 is DFQATT and CDR2 SNEGSKA (reference sequence). The CDR3 consists of 15 residues. The CDR3 is CSARAGTSGNQPQHF. CDR3 in DNA: TGCAGTGCTAGAGCAGGGACCTCAGGCAATCAGCCCCAGCATTTT.

The chain couples TRBV20-1 to TRBJ1-2, with 7 bases aligning to TRBD1. The germline CDR1 and CDR2 sequences are DFQATT and SNEGSKA (reference sequence). The CDR3 totals 14 residues. The J segment lost 7 bases and the V segment lost 1 base, leaving 9 bases of the junction unmatched. CDR3 nucleotide sequence: TGCAGTGCTAGAGTGAACTCAGGGGGAGTTGGCTACACCTTC. Translated: CSARVNSGGVGYTF.

This chain joins TRBV10-2 and TRBJ2-1; D unresolved. Trimming removed 6 bases at V and 7 bases at J, with 10 bases between. The length of the CDR3 is 12 residues. Germline V gives CDR1 WSHSY, CDR2 SAAADI. The CDR3 coding sequence is TGCGCCAGCAGACACACAGAAAATGAGCAGTTCTTC. Protein sequence: CASRHTENEQFF.

Many counts were recorded for this clonotype. The rearrangement uses TRBV7-2 and TRBJ2-7; D could derive from TRBD1 or TRBD2 (5 bases each). Germline V lookup: CDR1 SGHTA, CDR2 FQGNSA. The CDR3 spans 13 residues. The germline V and J ends were trimmed by 3 bases and 5 bases, with 11 bases remaining between them. CDR3 in amino acids: CASSLVGVHEQYF. CDR3 sequence (DNA): TGTGCCAGCAGCTTGGTGGGGGTCCACGAGCAGTACTTC.

This clonotype came up many times. The chain carries TRBV6-5 and TRBJ1-5; TRBD1 is a possible D gene (6 bases). The germline V and J ends were trimmed by 5 bases and 7 bases, with 12 bases remaining between them. The V gene's germline CDR1 is MNHEY and CDR2 SVGAGI. The CDR3 extends over 13 amino acids. The CDR3 nucleotides read TGTGCCAGCAGTCCAGGGGTAAAACAGCCCCAGCATTTT. This encodes CASSPGVKQPQHF.

This clonotype has a count of ten or more. The chain recombines TRBV28 with TRBJ1-5; no reliable D call. Germline-derived CDR1 and CDR2 are MDHEN and SYDVKM. The CDR3 spans 13 residues. Trimming removed 7 bases from V and 2 bases from J, with 9 bases in between. The DNA for the CDR3 is TGTGCCAGCATGGAGGGCGGCAATCAGCCCCAGCATTTT. It codes for CASMEGGNQPQHF.

This clonotype was detected a few times. The chain uses TRBV28 and TRBJ2-7, with 9 bases lining up with TRBD1. Germline CDR1 and CDR2: MDHEN and SYDVKM. V shed 8 bases, J shed 0 bases, and the junction held 5 bases outside the gene matches. CDR3 size: 14 residues. In DNA, the CDR3 is TGTGCCAGCCTCCGGGACAGGGTCTCCTACGAGCAGTACTTC. Amino acids: CASLRDRVSYEQYF.

This clonotype has a count of ten or more. V is TRBV28 and J is TRBJ1-1, with 8 bases matching TRBD1. The CDR3 is 14 residues long. Germline lookup yields CDR1 MDHEN and CDR2 SYDVKM. With V trimmed by 3 bases and J by 10 bases, 10 bases remained unmatched. CDR3 sequence reads: CASSLRSGGAVAFF. CDR3 sequence (DNA): TGTGCCAGCAGTTTGAGGTCAGGGGGCGCCGTAGCTTTCTTT.

The table lists this clonotype with a few counts. This chain uses TRBV28 with TRBJ2-1; D is ambiguous. Germline CDR1 and CDR2: MDHEN and SYDVKM. This CDR3 has 15 residues. Trimming stripped 7 bases from V and 3 bases from J, with 16 bases between. The CDR3 DNA reads as TGTGCCAGCACCCCGGGTCCGCTAATCTACAATGAGCAGTTCTTC. Translation gives CASTPGPLIYNEQFF.

This clonotype appeared many times. The CDR3 sequence is CASSLQGAGAGELFF. As DNA, the CDR3 is TGTGCCAGCAGTTTACAGGGGGCTGGAGCCGGGGAGCTGTTTTTT. The V gene is TRBV11-2, the J gene TRBJ2-2; 9 nucleotides line up with TRBD1. Germline CDR1 reads SGHAT; CDR2 reads FQNNGV. The V and J ends lost 6 bases and 6 bases, in that order; junction bases with no gene match: 8. The CDR3 has 15 residues.

In this sample, this clonotype turned up many times. This chain connects TRBV18 to TRBJ1-1, with D maybe TRBD1 (6 bases). There are 15 residues in the CDR3. Trimming shortened V by 3 bases and J by 7 bases, and 18 bases separated the two germline ends. Germline CDR1 KGHSH, CDR2 LQKENI. For the CDR3, the DNA is TGTGCCAGCTCACCCACTAAGACAGGATTCAATGAAGCTTTCTTT. The encoded protein is CASSPTKTGFNEAFF.